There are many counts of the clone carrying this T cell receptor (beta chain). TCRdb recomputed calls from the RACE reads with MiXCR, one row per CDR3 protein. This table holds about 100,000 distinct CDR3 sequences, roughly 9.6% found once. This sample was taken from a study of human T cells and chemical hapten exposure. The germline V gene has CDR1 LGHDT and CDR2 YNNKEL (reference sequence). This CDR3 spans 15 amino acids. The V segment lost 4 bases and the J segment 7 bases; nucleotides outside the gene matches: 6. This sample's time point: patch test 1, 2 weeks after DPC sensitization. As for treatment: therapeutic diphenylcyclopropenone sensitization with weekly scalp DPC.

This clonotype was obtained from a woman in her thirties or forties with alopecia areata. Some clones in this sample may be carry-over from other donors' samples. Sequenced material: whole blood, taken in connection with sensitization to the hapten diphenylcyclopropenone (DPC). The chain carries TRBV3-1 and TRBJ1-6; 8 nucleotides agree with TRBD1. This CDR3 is CASSPPTGENSPLHF. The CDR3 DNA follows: TGTGCCAGCAGCCCGCCGACAGGGGAAAATTCACCCCTCCACTTT.